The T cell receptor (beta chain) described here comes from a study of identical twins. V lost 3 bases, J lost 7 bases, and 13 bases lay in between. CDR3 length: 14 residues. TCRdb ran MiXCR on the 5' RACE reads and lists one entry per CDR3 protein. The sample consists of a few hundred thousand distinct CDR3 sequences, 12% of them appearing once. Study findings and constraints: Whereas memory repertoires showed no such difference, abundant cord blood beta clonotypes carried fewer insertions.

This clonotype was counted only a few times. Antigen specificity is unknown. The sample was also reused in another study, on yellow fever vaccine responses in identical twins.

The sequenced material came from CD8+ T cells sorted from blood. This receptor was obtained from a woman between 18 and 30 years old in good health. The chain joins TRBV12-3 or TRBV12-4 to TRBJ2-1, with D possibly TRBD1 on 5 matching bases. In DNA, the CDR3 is TGTGCCAGCAGTTTTCCGCCAGGGCCGAATGAGCAGTTCTTC. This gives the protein CASSFPPGPNEQFF.